A selection of T cell receptor beta chains follows, all from one sample in a study of OX40 agonist ivuxolimab in advanced cancers. Only in-frame clones appear in the TCRdb table, and some are missing; sequencing was by immunoSEQ multiplex PCR. The table includes 50,000 to 65,000 clones, roughly nine tenths detected once. The material sequenced was CD4+ or CD8+ T cells sorted from blood, taken in a trial of the OX40 agonist ivuxolimab. The receptors stem from an adult with an advanced solid tumor such as melanoma, head and neck, liver or kidney cancer. Both conserved end residues are part of each CDR3. Fields, in order: J gene, D gene, V gene, clone size, CDR3 DNA, CDR3 protein. A D gene is named only where the DNA matches it firmly. Size values are once, few and many counts, or a class for expanded clones, and some rows have none.

TRBJ2-1	NA	TRBV5-1	NA	TGCGCCAGCAGCTTGGCAGGGGTGGCTGAGCAGTTCTTC	CASSLAGVAEQFF
TRBJ2-1	TRBD2	TRBV7-9	NA	TGTGCCAGCAGCTTATCGGGGGGTTCCTACAATGAGCAGTTCTTC	CASSLSGGSYNEQFF
TRBJ1-4	NA	TRBV9	NA	TGTGCCAGCAGCGTAGGAAGTCAGAACACTGAAAAACTGTTTTTT	CASSVGSQNTEKLFF
TRBJ2-7	NA	TRBV6-1	NA	TGTGCCAGCAGACTGACAGAAATGAGCCACGATCTGCAGTACTTC	CASRLTEMSHDLQYF
TRBJ2-7	NA	TRBV5-1	NA	TGCGCCAGCAGCTTGGCGGCAGGGGTCCCCTACGAGCAGTACTTC	CASSLAAGVPYEQYF
TRBJ2-3	NA	TRBV29-1	NA	TGCAGCTCAAGGACTATCCTAGATTCCTTGGATACGCAGTATTTT	CSSRTILDSLDTQYF
TRBJ2-3	NA	TRBV18	few	TGTGCCAGCTCGGGGACGGACCTTAGCACAGATACGCAGTATTTT	CASSGTDLSTDTQYF
TRBJ2-7	NA	TRBV11-2	NA	TGTGCCAGCAGCCGGAGTACTAGTCAACCAGAGGGCGAGCAGCACTTC	CASSRSTSQPEGEQHF
TRBJ2-7	NA	TRBV7-7	NA	TGTGCCAGCAGCCTCACGGACAGAGCATACGAGCAGTACTTC	CASSLTDRAYEQYF
TRBJ1-6	NA	TRBV27	NA	TGTGCCAGCAGTTTAACGGTCTATGGGCAGGAATATAATTCACCCCTCCACTTT	CASSLTVYGQEYNSPLHF
TRBJ2-3	TRBD1	TRBV2	NA	TGTGCCAGCAGTGAAGCCACAGGGGGCACAGATACGCAGTATTTT	CASSEATGGTDTQYF
TRBJ1-6	TRBD1	TRBV6-6	NA	TGTGCCGGCCGGGACAGGACAAACAATTCACCCCTCCACTTT	CAGRDRTNNSPLHF
TRBJ1-5	NA	TRBV10-2	NA	TGCGCCAGCAGTGAGAGGGATAGCAATCAGCCCCAGCATTTT	CASSERDSNQPQHF
TRBJ1-5	NA	TRBV6-6	NA	TGTGCCAGCAGTTACTCGAGCCAGGGGCTCGATCAGCCCCAGCATTTT	CASSYSSQGLDQPQHF
TRBJ2-2	NA	TRBV5-4	NA	TGTGCCAGCAGCTCCGGACAGCCCGGCGACGGGGAGCTGTTTTTT	CASSSGQPGDGELFF
TRBJ1-6	NA	TRBV4-1	NA	TGCGCCAGCAGCCAAGATGGGTCGGGCAGGGTTTCACCCCTCCACTTT	CASSQDGSGRVSPLHF
TRBJ2-6	NA	TRBV28	NA	TGTGCCAGCCACCCAGGGGCTGGGGCCAACGTCCTGACTTTC	CASHPGAGANVLTF
TRBJ1-6	NA	TRBV28	medium-sized	TGTGCCAGCAGTTCCCTCGGGTCATATAATTCACCCCTCCACTTT	CASSSLGSYNSPLHF
TRBJ1-2	TRBD1	TRBV12-5	NA	TGTGCTAGTGGTTACCCCTCTCCGGGACAGGGGGCTCATGGCTACACCTTC	CASGYPSPGQGAHGYTF
TRBJ1-5	NA	TRBV5-8	NA	TGTGCCAGCAGCCCGAAGGAGGGGCGGAATAGCAATCAGCCCCAGCATTTT	CASSPKEGRNSNQPQHF
TRBJ1-4	TRBD1	TRBV2	NA	TGTGCCAGCAAGGACAGGGGCAATCGAAACGAAAAACTGTTTTTT	CASKDRGNRNEKLFF
TRBJ2-7	NA	TRBV5-6	NA	TGTGCCAGCAGCTTGCTGGGACCGGTCTACGAGCAGTACTTC	CASSLLGPVYEQYF
TRBJ2-6	NA	TRBV30	NA	TGTGCCTGGAGGCGCGACAGCTCTGGGGCCAACGTCCTGACTTTC	CAWRRDSSGANVLTF
TRBJ2-3	TRBD2	TRBV27	NA	TGTGCCAGCAGTAAACAACCCTCTGGGCGGGGGGGCACAGATACGCAGTATTTT	CASSKQPSGRGGTDTQYF
TRBJ1-2	NA	TRBV29-1	NA	TGCAGCGCCGTGGCCGGGACGTTCGATGGCTACACCTTC	CSAVAGTFDGYTF
TRBJ1-5	NA	TRBV2	NA	TGTGCCAGCAGTACCGGGACACTGAATCAGCCCCAGCATTTT	CASSTGTLNQPQHF
TRBJ1-5	NA	TRBV6-5	NA	TGTGCCAGCAGTTACGGGTCGGCCCCAGGGAATCAGCCCCAGCATTTT	CASSYGSAPGNQPQHF
TRBJ1-2	NA	TRBV6-1	NA	TGTGCCAGCAGTGAGTCCTACTATGGCTACACCTTC	CASSESYYGYTF
TRBJ1-3	NA	TRBV5-1	NA	TGCGCCAGCAGCTTCGCGGGGCAGGCGAACACCATATATTTT	CASSFAGQANTIYF
TRBJ1-2	NA	TRBV30	NA	TGTGCCTGGAAAGGGGCTCGGGGCTACACCTTC	CAWKGARGYTF
TRBJ1-2	TRBD1	TRBV5-4	NA	TGTGCCAGCAGCTTGACCGGGACAGCTTATGGCTACACCTTC	CASSLTGTAYGYTF
TRBJ2-5	NA	TRBV27	NA	TGTGCCAGCAGTCTCTACGGTCGGCAAGAGACCCAGTACTTC	CASSLYGRQETQYF
TRBJ2-1	TRBD2	TRBV5-1	few	TGCGCCAGCAGCTTGTCTAGCGGGGAAATGGGGTCCTACAATGAGCAGTTCTTC	CASSLSSGEMGSYNEQFF
TRBJ2-5	NA	TRBV9	NA	TGTGCCAGCAGCGTGACTGGGGAGACCCAGTACTTC	CASSVTGETQYF
TRBJ2-3	TRBD2	TRBV2	NA	TGTGCCAGCAGAATCAGCGGGGGGGGCACAGATACGCAGTATTTT	CASRISGGGTDTQYF
TRBJ1-1	NA	TRBV6-5	NA	TGTGCCAGCAGCTCTATTCTCGGGGGCTACACTGAAGCTTTCTTT	CASSSILGGYTEAFF
TRBJ1-6	NA	TRBV10-2	NA	TGCGCCAGCATCGGACAAAGCTCCTATAATTCACCCCTCCACTTT	CASIGQSSYNSPLHF
TRBJ1-1	NA	TRBV7-8	once	TGTGCCAGCAGCTTAATTGAGAACACTGAAGCTTTCTTT	CASSLIENTEAFF
TRBJ2-3	NA	TRBV5-1	NA	TGCGCCAGCAGCCCCGGGACCACAGATACGCAGTATTTT	CASSPGTTDTQYF
TRBJ1-2	NA	TRBV18	NA	TGTGCCAGCTCACCAGGGCGGACGGGCAGTGGCTACACCTTC	CASSPGRTGSGYTF
TRBJ1-2	TRBD1	TRBV29-1	NA	TGCAGCGTTGAGGGACAGGACACTAACTATGGCTACACCTTC	CSVEGQDTNYGYTF
TRBJ2-1	TRBD2	TRBV18	once	TGTGCCAGCTCACCGTATGACGCGGGGGGTAACAATGAGCAGTTCTTC	CASSPYDAGGNNEQFF
TRBJ1-6	NA	TRBV6-1	NA	TGTGCCAGCAGTGAAGCCAATTTAGGGACGTACGCCGTTCGCCCCCTCCACTTT	CASSEANLGTYAVRPLHF
TRBJ1-1	TRBD1	TRBV5-1	NA	TGCGCCAGCAGCCGTTCCCCGACAGGGGCGAACACTGAAGCTTTCTTT	CASSRSPTGANTEAFF
TRBJ2-3	NA	TRBV11-3	NA	TGTGCCAGCAGCTTAGGGGGTCCAGCTACGCAGTATTTT	CASSLGGPATQYF
TRBJ2-3	NA	TRBV11-2	NA	TGTGCCAGCAGCTTAGCTGGGTTTCGCACAGATACGCAGTATTTT	CASSLAGFRTDTQYF
TRBJ1-1	NA	TRBV19	NA	TGTGCCACTTCAGGGATGAACACTGAAGCTTTCTTT	CATSGMNTEAFF
TRBJ2-2	NA	TRBV9	NA	TGTGCCAGCAGCTCAACGGCTGACGCTACCGGGGAGCTGTTTTTT	CASSSTADATGELFF
TRBJ2-7	NA	TRBV7-9	NA	TGTGCCAGCAGCTTAAGGGGCGAGCAGTACTTC	CASSLRGEQYF
TRBJ2-5	TRBD1	TRBV6-6	NA	TGTGCCAGCACCCCGGGACAGGGGGCGCTTTTATTCCAGTACTTC	CASTPGQGALLFQYF
TRBJ2-5	TRBD1	TRBV5-8	NA	TGTGCCAGCAGCTATAGGACAGGGTTGGAGACCCAGTACTTC	CASSYRTGLETQYF
TRBJ2-1	TRBD2	TRBV5-1	NA	TGCGCCAGCAGACTACCGCGTAGCGGGGGGACGGGACAAAAAGGAGGTGAGCAGTTCTTC	CASRLPRSGGTGQKGGEQFF
TRBJ2-7	NA	TRBV6-5	NA	TGTGCCAGCAGTGGACTCCGGGGCGCGATTAACGAGCAGTACTTC	CASSGLRGAINEQYF
TRBJ1-1	NA	TRBV5-1	NA	TGCGCCAGCAGCCAGGAACTTCAGGGGTCGTCTGAAGCTTTCTTT	CASSQELQGSSEAFF
TRBJ1-2	NA	TRBV2	NA	TGTGCCAGCAGTGTGGGGCAGGGTATTAACTATGGCTACACCTTC	CASSVGQGINYGYTF
TRBJ2-2	NA	TRBV11-2	NA	TGTGCCAGCAGCACCGTGGCACAGACCAACACCGGGGAGCTGTTTTTT	CASSTVAQTNTGELFF
TRBJ2-1	NA	TRBV6-1	NA	TGTGCCAGCAGTGACGGGAACCCTTACAATGAGCAGTTCTTC	CASSDGNPYNEQFF
TRBJ1-1	NA	TRBV6-6	NA	TGTGCCAGCAGCCTTGGGGGGGGGTCCTTGGCTTTCTTT	CASSLGGGSLAFF
TRBJ1-1	NA	TRBV10-2	NA	TGCGCCAGCAGTGAAGGAGGTCCAGGGTTGGGCACTGAAGCTTTCTTT	CASSEGGPGLGTEAFF